This TCR beta chain was sequenced in a study of blood T cell repertoires in COVID-19. Trimming left V 2 bases short and J 4 bases short, with 13 bases between. Germline-derived CDR1 and CDR2 are SGDLS and YYNGEE. The CDR3 contains 15 residues. The assay was immunoSEQ multiplex PCR, and TCRdb's table has in-frame clones only and misses some. The table lists approximately 60,000 clones, around 84% of them singletons, with approximately 17% in the top ten. The sample consisted of peripheral blood. The rearrangement joins TRBV9 to TRBJ2-1, with no clear D. The TCR sequence derives from a man aged 65 to 85 with active COVID-19. CDR3 sequence: CASSVLSDGYNEQFF. CDR3 DNA: TGTGCCAGCAGCGTTCTGTCTGACGGGTACAATGAGCAGTTCTTC.